This TCR beta chain comes out of a study of T cells in Graves' hyperthyroidism and ophthalmopathy. Overall study context: At initial diagnosis, before any treatment had begun, peripheral blood was obtained. Study-level findings and limits: Separation of ophthalmopathy from stable hyperthyroidism was achieved by a 13 V-J model.

V was clipped by 0 bases and J by 5 bases, with 14 bases between them. From germline, CDR1 is DFQATT and CDR2 SNEGSKA (reference sequence). This CDR3 has 14 residues. The investigators amplified TCR beta CDR3 regions from RNA transcripts. An initial round of RT-PCR targeting the TCR CDR3 relied on the HTBI primer set. TCRdb re-called the multiplex PCR reads with MiXCR, one entry per CDR3 protein. The top ten hold approximately 8% of the sample, which has roughly 740,000 distinct CDR3 sequences, around 17% seen once. No progression to ophthalmopathy during 18 months of follow-up defined stable disease. Exclusion followed for patients with uncontrolled infection, other autoimmune disease, pregnancy or lactation. This clonotype appeared many times. Its antigen is currently unknown.

The TCR originated in a man between 18 and 29 years old with Graves' hyperthyroidism. The V call is TRBV20-1, the J call TRBJ2-7, with unresolved D. The sequenced material came from blood. The CDR3 protein is CSARDPQRPNEQYF. The CDR3 DNA reads TGCAGTGCTAGAGATCCACAGCGCCCCAACGAGCAGTACTTC.